The 14 T cell receptor beta chains reported below all come from one sample, sequenced in a study of spatial heterogeneity in lung cancer (dated by TCRdb to about 2019). The library was built by means of 5' RACE. The sequencer was a NextSeq 500. The raw public reads went through TCRdb reprocessing: fastp at Q25, MiXCR clone calling, in-frame beta chains kept. Records with the same CDR3 protein are collapsed into one entry carrying the most frequent genes and DNA. This sample gives about 11,000 distinct CDR3 sequences in total; roughly 3.9% of them show up just once. The ten largest make up about 7.6% of the sample. The time point label for this specimen denotes: sample taken at primary tumor resection. For TCR sequencing, whole RNA was extracted from tumor and nontumor lung tissue, or from cryopreserved PBMC samples, and no cell sorting was done. The sequences come from normal lung tissue next to the tumor, collected at surgery. These TCRs come from a male donor with early-stage non-small cell lung cancer.

Relative to its sample, this clonotype is medium-sized. This beta chain is an off-target read within a library intended for alpha chains, so its frequency means little. The chain is built from TRBV30 and TRBJ2-3; 11 bases align to TRBD1. The CDR3 length is 14 residues. With V trimmed by 6 bases and J by 3 bases, 5 bases remained unmatched. The germline V gene has CDR1 GTSNPN and CDR2 SVGIG (reference sequence). CDR3 nucleotides: TGTGCCTGTGGGACAGGGGGAAATACAGATACGCAGTATTTT. Its translation is CACGTGGNTDTQYF. Together with reference TRBV30 and TRBJ2-3, the CDR3 gives the full variable domain: SQTIHQWPATLVQPVGSPLSLECTVEGTSNPNLYWYRQAAGRGLQLLFYSVGIGQISSEVPQNLSASRPQDRQFILSSKKLLLSDSGFYLCACGTGGNTDTQYFGPGTRLTVL.

This clonotype was seen ten or more times. With the library built for alpha chains, this beta chain is off target and its frequency is not meaningful. The chain employs TRBV5-1 and TRBJ2-2; D may be TRBD2 (5 bases). The CDR3 runs to 16 residues. Trimming took 5 bases from V and 2 from J, leaving 16 bases between them. CDR1 and CDR2 from the germline V gene are SGHRS and YFSETQ. The CDR3 sequence is CASRYGGPGNTGELFF. In nucleotides, the CDR3 is TGCGCCAGCAGATATGGCGGACCGGGAAACACCGGGGAGCTGTTTTTT.

The table lists this clonotype with many counts. This beta chain came through as a stray read in a library set up for alpha chains, and its size says little. The chain uses TRBV7-9 and TRBJ2-7, with 8 bases matching TRBD1. Looked up from germline, CDR1 is SEHNR and CDR2 is FQNEAQ (reference sequence). V dropped 4 bases and J dropped 3; count of bases not matched to a gene: 5. This CDR3 comprises 14 residues. DNA for the CDR3: TGTGCCAGCAGCTCCCGGACAGGGTACTACGAGCAGTACTTC. Its protein is CASSSRTGYYEQYF.

The table lists this clonotype with many counts. The size of this beta chain means little, since it is a stray read in a library made for alpha chains. The rearrangement joins TRBV2 to TRBJ2-2; possible D gene TRBD1, 6 bases. CDR3 length: 13 amino acids. CDR1 and CDR2 (germline): SNHLY, FYNNEI. With 8 bases removed from V and 6 bases from J, the gap between germline ends came to 13 bases. CDR3 protein: CASRGEGAGELFF. The CDR3 bases are TGTGCCAGCCGCGGAGAGGGGGCCGGGGAGCTGTTTTTT. Supplemented by reference TRBV2 and TRBJ2-2, the full variable domain reads EPEVTQTPSHQVTQMGQEVILRCVPISNHLYFYWYRQILGQKVEFLVSFYNNEISEKSEIFDDQFSVERPDGSNFTLKIRSTKLEDSAMYFCASRGEGAGELFFGEGSRLTVL.

Concerning this clonotype itself: Little can be read into the size of this beta chain, an off-target read in a library designed for alpha chains. The CDR3 spells CASRGQGANVLTF. As DNA, the CDR3 is TGTGCCAGCAGGGGGCAAGGGGCCAACGTCCTGACTTTC. The chain uses TRBV13 and TRBJ2-6; a weak D match, TRBD1 (5 bases). Deletions cut 6 bases from V and 4 bases from J, with 7 bases between. CDR3 length: 13 residues. Germline lookup yields CDR1 PRHDT and CDR2 FYEKMQ (reference sequence).

This clonotype is medium-sized (0.01 to 0.1%) in the sample. Little can be read into the size of this beta chain, an off-target read in a library designed for alpha chains. The chain couples TRBV29-1 to TRBJ1-5; D not certain. The V end was cut by 4 bases, the J end by 3 bases, with 7 bases between. Germline V gives CDR1 SQVTM, CDR2 ANQGSEA. This CDR3 is 12 amino acids long. The CDR3 protein is CSVGAVNQPQHF. CDR3 DNA: TGCAGCGTTGGAGCAGTCAATCAGCCCCAGCATTTT.

Ten or more counts support this clonotype. In a library made to pick up alpha chains, this beta chain is a stray read with a size that means little. The chain is built from TRBV20-1 and TRBJ1-5, with TRBD1 matching 9 bases. Germline CDR1 is DFQATT and CDR2 is SNEGSKA (reference sequence). This CDR3 is 16 amino acids long. V lost 2 bases to trimming and J lost 3 bases; unmatched junction nucleotides: 8. The CDR3 DNA reads as TGCAGTGCTAGAAAAGATTGGACAGGGGCCAATCAGCCCCAGCATTTT. Translating gives CSARKDWTGANQPQHF.

This clonotype was seen repeatedly, ten times or more. With the library built for alpha chains, this beta chain is off target and its frequency is not meaningful. J is TRBJ2-7 and V is TRBV20-1, with D perhaps TRBD1 (6 bases). The CDR3 runs 16 residues. The V gene lost 0 bases and the J gene lost 5 bases, with 20 bases spanning the gap. Germline loops: CDR1 DFQATT, CDR2 SNEGSKA (reference sequence). CDR3 nucleotides: TGCAGTGCTAGAGAACCTAGGGGGTCGGTACTCCACGAGCAGTACTTC. Translated, it gives CSAREPRGSVLHEQYF.

This clonotype has at least ten counts. A library prepared for alpha chains yielded this beta chain as an off-target read; its size is of little meaning. J is TRBJ2-1 and V is TRBV20-1; a possible D gene is TRBD1 (5 bases). Germline V gene data show CDR1 as DFQATT and CDR2 as SNEGSKA (reference sequence). The CDR3 is made up of 14 amino acids. The germline V and J ends were trimmed by 3 bases and 6 bases, with 15 bases remaining between them. The CDR3 bases are TGCAGTGCTAGGGGCAGGGTCCACGGCAATGAGCAGTTCTTC. Its protein is CSARGRVHGNEQFF.

This clonotype is medium-sized in the sample. For a library built for alpha chains, this beta chain is a stray read; little rests on its size. The chain uses TRBV9 and TRBJ1-2, with D perhaps TRBD1 (6 bases). The CDR3 runs to 15 residues. Germline CDR1 and CDR2: SGDLS and YYNGEE. The V end was cut by 4 bases, the J end by 1 base, with 14 bases between. CDR3 amino acids: CASSLGGMDNYGYTF. The CDR3 DNA follows: TGTGCCAGCAGCTTAGGGGGAATGGATAACTATGGCTACACCTTC. The entire variable domain, with the rest obtained from reference TRBV9 and TRBJ1-2, is as follows: DSGVTQTPKHLITATGQRVTLRCSPRSGDLSVYWYQQSLDQGLQFLIQYYNGEERAKGNILERFSAQQFPDLHSELNLSSLELGDSALYFCASSLGGMDNYGYTFGSGTRLTVV.

Comment on this clonotype: A library prepared for alpha chains yielded this beta chain as an off-target read; its size is of little meaning. The rearrangement links TRBV19 to TRBJ1-3; the match to TRBD1 covers 9 bases. Germline trimming cut 5 bases from V and 5 bases from J; bases unmatched to any gene: 10. This CDR3 has 16 residues. Per the germline V gene, CDR1 is LNHDA and CDR2 is SQIVND (reference sequence). The CDR3 loop reads CASSDLLGQGRNTIYF. The CDR3 DNA is TGTGCCAGTAGTGATCTCCTGGGACAGGGCCGAAACACCATATATTTT.

There are many counts of this clonotype. This beta chain is an unintended read in a library built for alpha chains; its size means little. This rearrangement joins TRBV29-1 to TRBJ2-3; D is undetermined. The CDR3 consists of 10 residues. Trimming took off 4 bases at V and 7 bases at J, with 6 bases between the two ends. In germline, CDR1 is SQVTM, CDR2 ANQGSEA. The chain's CDR3 is CSVVQHTQYF. DNA for the CDR3: TGCAGCGTTGTACAGCATACGCAGTATTTT.

Note on this clonotype: For a library built for alpha chains, this beta chain is a stray read; little rests on its size. V is TRBV21-1 and J is TRBJ2-3; the D segment call TRBD1 is taken from the table without a DNA check. TRBV21-1 constitutes a pseudogene. CDR3 length equals 15 residues. This chain's CDR3 is CASSKGGQGTDTQYF. The CDR3, as DNA: TGTGCCAGCAGCAAAGGGGGACAGGGCACAGATACGCAGTATTTT.

Ten or more counts support this clonotype. The library was designed around alpha chains, so this beta chain is a stray read whose abundance carries little weight. The chain links TRBV20-1 to TRBJ2-7; TRBD2 matches 8 bases. The germline gives CDR1 DFQATT, CDR2 SNEGSKA (reference sequence). This CDR3 comprises 13 residues. V dropped 3 bases and J dropped 4; count of bases not matched to a gene: 5. The CDR3 here is CSASTSGIYEQYF. The CDR3 nucleotides are TGCAGTGCTAGTACTAGCGGTATTTACGAGCAGTACTTC.